A single sample gave rise to the 18 T cell receptor beta chains below, sequenced in a study of blood T cell repertoires in COVID-19. Libraries were prepared by immunoSEQ multiplex PCR; TCRdb keeps only in-frame clonotypes and omits some of them. The sample has over 200,000 clones, 81% seen once. Material for sequencing was PBMCs or T cells enriched from blood (not recorded which). These receptors were taken from a woman between 50 and 59 years old with acute COVID-19.

The V gene is TRBV5-1, the J gene TRBJ2-6, with D perhaps matching TRBD1 (7 bases). Trimming removed 0 bases at V and 0 bases at J, with 13 bases between. The CDR3 contains 18 residues. The V gene's germline CDR1 is SGHRS and CDR2 YFSETQ. CDR3 region: CASSLGPQGGSGANVLTF. The CDR3 coding sequence is TGCGCCAGCAGCTTGGGGCCCCAGGGGGGCTCTGGGGCCAACGTCCTGACTTTC.

This clone turned up a few times. This chain uses TRBV14 with TRBJ1-2; a weak D match, TRBD1 (5 bases). Between the trimmed V and J ends, which lost 1 base and 2 bases, there was a span of 11 bases. The length of the CDR3 is 15 residues. CDR1 is SGHDN and CDR2 is FVKESK in the germline V gene. CDR3 loop: CASSQVGRGNYGYTF. CDR3 sequence (DNA): TGTGCCAGCAGCCAAGTGGGCCGGGGGAACTATGGCTACACCTTC.

This sequence joins TRBV2 and TRBJ1-2; TRBD1 is a possible D gene (6 bases). V lost 5 bases to trimming and J lost 8 bases, with 18 bases between them. This CDR3 region has 14 residues. Germline CDR1 SNHLY, CDR2 FYNNEI. The CDR3 sequence: CASSPWTASEGYTF. DNA for the CDR3: TGTGCCAGCAGTCCGTGGACAGCTTCGGAGGGCTACACCTTC. Drawing the rest from reference TRBV2 and TRBJ1-2, the complete variable domain is EPEVTQTPSHQVTQMGQEVILRCVPISNHLYFYWYRQILGQKVEFLVSFYNNEISEKSEIFDDQFSVERPDGSNFTLKIRSTKLEDSAMYFCASSPWTASEGYTFGSGTRLTVV.

The rearrangement links TRBV2 to TRBJ2-1; TRBD2 aligns across 14 bases. V was clipped by 6 bases and J by 7 bases; unmatched bases: 5. CDR1 and CDR2 (germline): SNHLY, FYNNEI. CDR3 length: 15 residues. In DNA form, the CDR3 reads TGTGCCAGCAGGGGGACTAGCGGGGGTTGGAATGAGCAGTTCTTC. Protein sequence: CASRGTSGGWNEQFF. The full variable domain, rest sourced from reference TRBV2 and TRBJ2-1, is EPEVTQTPSHQVTQMGQEVILRCVPISNHLYFYWYRQILGQKVEFLVSFYNNEISEKSEIFDDQFSVERPDGSNFTLKIRSTKLEDSAMYFCASRGTSGGWNEQFFGPGTRLTVL.

The rearrangement links TRBV7-2 to TRBJ2-1; 10 bases are shared with TRBD2. The length of the CDR3 is 16 residues. Germline V gives CDR1 SGHTA, CDR2 FQGNSA. Trimming removed 3 bases from V and 2 bases from J; junction bases left unmatched: 4. The CDR3 region is CASSLASGSPYNEQFF. The DNA for the CDR3 is TGTGCCAGCAGCTTGGCTAGCGGGAGTCCCTACAATGAGCAGTTCTTC.

The chain recombines TRBV6-5 with TRBJ2-7, with TRBD2 matching 12 bases. The germline V gene encodes CDR1 MNHEY and CDR2 SVGAGI. The CDR3 is made up of 14 amino acids. V gave up 7 bases and J gave up 5 bases; unmatched junction bases: 6. The CDR3 sequence: CASTGLAGLDEQYF. In DNA form, the CDR3 reads TGTGCCAGCACCGGACTAGCGGGGCTGGACGAGCAGTACTTC.

The gene calls are TRBV7-8 and TRBJ2-1, with TRBD1 as a possible D gene (6 bases). The CDR3 consists of 16 residues. V was clipped by 0 bases and J by 4 bases, with 13 bases between them. CDR1 is SGHVS and CDR2 is FQNEAQ in the germline V gene. The DNA for the CDR3 is TGTGCCAGCAGCTTAGCCGCAGGGGCCCCTTACAATGAGCAGTTCTTC. This gives the protein CASSLAAGAPYNEQFF. Full variable domain (outside the CDR3, taken from reference TRBV7-8 and TRBJ2-1): GAGVSQSPRYKVAKRGQDVALRCDPISGHVSLFWYQQALGQGPEFLTYFQNEAQLDKSGLPSDRFFAERPEGSVSTLKIQRTQQEDSAVYLCASSLAAGAPYNEQFFGPGTRLTVL.

This chain connects TRBV15 to TRBJ2-1, with D maybe TRBD2 (5 bases). Per germline, CDR1 LNHNV and CDR2 YYDKDF (reference sequence). V lost 0 bases to trimming and J lost 4 bases, with 10 bases between them. CDR3 length equals 15 residues. The CDR3: CATSRDDEGYNEQFF. CDR3 nucleotides: TGTGCCACCAGCAGAGATGATGAGGGTTACAATGAGCAGTTCTTC.

The CDR3 region has the DNA TGTGCCACCAGTGCCCCACTAGCGGGGACCCACAATGAGCAGTTCTTC. This translates into CATSAPLAGTHNEQFF. The chain carries TRBV24-1 and TRBJ2-1, with 10 bases identical to TRBD2. This CDR3 has 16 amino acids. CDR1 is KGHDR and CDR2 is SFDVKD in the germline V gene. The trim removed 5 bases at V and 5 bases at J, leaving 8 bases unmatched.

The chain links TRBV19 to TRBJ2-3; D uncertain. Germline lookup yields CDR1 LNHDA and CDR2 SQIVND (reference sequence). V shed 10 bases and J shed 5 bases, with 10 bases lying between them. The CDR3 totals 11 residues. The CDR3 region has the DNA TGTGCCACAGAGCAGCGAGATACGCAGTATTTT. It encodes CATEQRDTQYF.

This chain connects TRBV5-1 to TRBJ2-7; the D gene is possibly TRBD2 (7 bases). V was shortened by 4 bases and J by 4 bases, with 21 bases between the two germline ends. CDR1 is SGHRS, CDR2 YFSETQ, per germline. The length of the CDR3 is 16 residues. Here the CDR3 DNA reads TGCGCCAGCAGCGGGGAGGGACACCGGAAGCTATACGAGCAGTACTTC. Residues: CASSGEGHRKLYEQYF.

The chain combines TRBV18 with TRBJ2-5; no definite D call. CDR3 length equals 11 residues. V was shortened by 8 bases and J by 2 bases, with 6 bases between the two germline ends. In germline, CDR1 is KGHSH, CDR2 LQKENI. The CDR3 reads CASAIQETQYF. The DNA of the CDR3 is TGTGCCAGCGCGATTCAAGAGACCCAGTACTTC.

The chain uses TRBV5-1 and TRBJ2-1; TRBD2 is a possible D gene (6 bases). Germline values: CDR1 SGHRS, CDR2 YFSETQ. Trimming removed 6 bases at V and 3 bases at J, with 13 bases between. The CDR3 length is 14 residues. The CDR3 bases are TGCGCCAGCACCTTCCGGGAGAGCTACAATGAGCAGTTCTTC. Encoded protein: CASTFRESYNEQFF. The whole variable domain, filled in from reference TRBV5-1 and TRBJ2-1, reads KAGVTQTPRYLIKTRGQQVTLSCSPISGHRSVSWYQQTPGQGLQFLFEYFSETQRNKGNFPGRFSGRQFSNSRSEMNVSTLELGDSALYLCASTFRESYNEQFFGPGTRLTVL.

This chain links TRBV7-2 with TRBJ2-3, with a possible D match to TRBD1 (5 bases). In germline, CDR1 is SGHTA, CDR2 FQGNSA. Trimming took off 5 bases at V and 4 bases at J, with 10 bases between the two ends. This CDR3 spans 13 amino acids. CDR3: CASSPGRADTQYF. CDR3 nucleotides: TGTGCCAGCAGCCCGGGCAGGGCAGATACGCAGTATTTT.

The chain joins TRBV28 to TRBJ2-3; possible D gene TRBD1, 6 bases. CDR1 MDHEN and CDR2 SYDVKM come from the germline V gene. The CDR3 contains 13 residues. The V gene lost 5 bases and the J gene lost 9 bases, with 15 bases spanning the gap. CDR3 region: CASSPGQLGTQYF. The CDR3 DNA sequence: TGTGCCAGCAGTCCGGGACAACTAGGGACGCAGTATTTT. Full variable domain (missing parts from reference TRBV28 and TRBJ2-3): DVKVTQSSRYLVKRTGEKVFLECVQDMDHENMFWYRQDPGLGLRLIYFSYDVKMKEKGDIPEGYSVSREKKERFSLILESASTNQTSMYLCASSPGQLGTQYFGPGTRLTVL.

This chain joins TRBV6-5 and TRBJ2-2; TRBD1 is a possible D gene (5 bases). Between the trimmed V and J ends, which lost 8 bases and 7 bases, there was a span of 20 bases. CDR1 and CDR2 from the germline V gene are MNHEY and SVGAGI. There are 15 residues in the CDR3. CDR3 loop: CASRVGPGQFGELFF. The DNA of the CDR3 is TGTGCCAGCCGGGTTGGGCCAGGGCAGTTCGGGGAGCTGTTTTTT.

The CDR3 nucleotides read TGTGCCAGCAGTATTTGGCCGGGACACAGGAGGGAGACCCAGTACTTC. It specifies CASSIWPGHRRETQYF. The chain uses TRBV27 and TRBJ2-5, with D perhaps TRBD1 (6 bases). The V gene's germline CDR1 is MNHEY and CDR2 SMNVEV (reference sequence). V was pared by 5 bases and J by 5 bases, with 21 bases between. The CDR3 loop spans 16 amino acids.

This CDR3 is CATSSVTGINSPLHF. For the CDR3, the DNA is TGTGCCACCAGCAGCGTCACAGGGATTAATTCACCCCTCCACTTT. The rearrangement links TRBV15 to TRBJ1-6, with D possibly being TRBD1 (6 bases). The germline V gene has CDR1 LNHNV and CDR2 YYDKDF (reference sequence). The CDR3 extends over 15 amino acids. With 3 bases removed from V and 6 bases from J, the gap between germline ends came to 12 bases.